This T cell receptor beta chain was documented in a study of blood T cell repertoires in COVID-19. Study background: Researchers got acute and convalescent COVID-19 samples from the United States, Italy and Spain.

This clone was recorded once. Trimming took off 2 bases at V and 3 bases at J, with 13 bases between the two ends. CDR1 KGHSH and CDR2 LQKENI come from the germline V gene. The CDR3 extends over 15 amino acids. The assay was immunoSEQ multiplex PCR, and TCRdb's table has in-frame clones only and misses some. The data show over 85,000 clones, roughly 90% seen once. The rearrangement joins TRBV18 to TRBJ2-5; D is perhaps TRBD1 (5 bases). Specimen: peripheral blood. This TCR was recovered from a man in his sixties with acute or convalescent COVID-19. The CDR3 nucleotides are TGTGCCAGCTCACCAATGGCAGGGTCGAAAGAGACCCAGTACTTC. It encodes CASSPMAGSKETQYF.